The 9 T cell receptor beta chains given below trace back to one sample, sequenced in a study of cytomegalovirus exposure and HLA in healthy donors. PCR was performed using 60 Vbeta and 13 Jbeta primers. The table came from immunoSEQ multiplex PCR; TCRdb's copy has only in-frame clones and leaves some out. Here the sample spans fewer than 250,000 clones, roughly four fifths being singletons. The specimen was PBMCs. All receptors derive from a girl between 5 and 17 years old in good health and CMV-seronegative.

This clone occurred once. J is TRBJ1-1 and V is TRBV29-1, with 8 bases fitting TRBD1. CDR1 is SQVTM, CDR2 ANQGSEA, per germline. The ends lost 5 bases at V and 2 bases at J; junction bases unmatched: 16. This CDR3 region has 17 residues. The CDR3 nucleotides read TGCAGCGTTCCTTCCTCAGGGGGCTCCCGAGGAAACACTGAAGCTTTCTTT. Translated: CSVPSSGGSRGNTEAFF.

The genes are TRBV6-1 and TRBJ2-1; maybe TRBD2 (5 bases). The germline CDR1 and CDR2 sequences are MNHNS and SASEGT. Between the trimmed V and J ends, which lost 11 bases and 2 bases, there was a span of 16 bases. The CDR3 runs to 14 residues. The CDR3, as DNA: TGTGCCTCTGGGTGGGCACTAGCCTACAATGAGCAGTTCTTC. It codes for CASGWALAYNEQFF.

The gene calls are TRBV30 and TRBJ2-7; a weak D match, TRBD1 (5 bases). The CDR3 length is 14 residues. In germline, CDR1 is GTSNPN, CDR2 SVGIG (reference sequence). The germline V and J ends were trimmed by 0 bases and 6 bases, with 15 bases remaining between them. The CDR3 loop reads CAWSVRRGVGEQYF. DNA of the CDR3: TGTGCCTGGAGTGTCCGAAGGGGCGTGGGCGAGCAGTACTTC.

This chain joins TRBV9 and TRBJ2-7, with D possibly matching TRBD1 (6 bases). The germline gives CDR1 SGDLS, CDR2 YYNGEE. With 2 bases removed from V and 4 bases from J, the gap between germline ends came to 13 bases. The CDR3 runs to 14 residues. The CDR3 loop is CASSVGALLYEQYF. CDR3 nucleotide sequence: TGTGCCAGCAGCGTGGGGGCCCTTTTATACGAGCAGTACTTC.

This clone was observed a handful of times. The J gene is TRBJ1-1, the V gene TRBV6-5, with D possibly matching TRBD1 (5 bases). The CDR3 is 15 amino acids. Germline V gives CDR1 MNHEY, CDR2 SVGAGI. Trimming removed 0 bases from V and 4 bases from J, with 12 bases in between. In DNA form, the CDR3 reads TGTGCCAGCAGTTACTCCGGGGCAGCGGGCACTGAAGCTTTCTTT. It translates to CASSYSGAAGTEAFF.

The chain recombines TRBV7-9 with TRBJ1-3, with 7 nucleotides matching TRBD1. J lost 2 bases, V lost 2 bases, and 0 bases had no gene match. Germline V gene data show CDR1 as SEHNR and CDR2 as FQNEAQ (reference sequence). The CDR3 has 14 residues. The CDR3: CASSLQGAGNTIYF. DNA of the CDR3: TGTGCCAGCAGCTTACAGGGGGCTGGAAACACCATATATTTT.

A word on this clone: Other DNA sequences from this sample encode an identical CDR3 as well. CDR3 nucleotides: TGTGCCAGCTCACCGGGGCTCCAAGAGACCCAGTACTTC. This codes for CASSPGLQETQYF. The chain links TRBV18 to TRBJ2-5, with a tentative D call TRBD1 (5 bases). The germline gives CDR1 KGHSH, CDR2 LQKENI. V was clipped by 3 bases and J by 1 base, with 6 bases between them. This CDR3 contains 13 residues.

V and J are TRBV7-2 and TRBJ2-7, with D possibly being TRBD1 (6 bases). Trimming removed 1 base from V and 0 bases from J, with 10 bases in between. This CDR3 contains 15 residues. Germline CDR1 and CDR2: SGHTA and FQGNSA. The CDR3 protein is CASSLGTARSYEQYF. CDR3 coding DNA: TGTGCCAGCAGCTTAGGGACAGCTCGCTCCTACGAGCAGTACTTC.

The chain is built from TRBV19 and TRBJ2-7, with 7 bases aligning to TRBD1. CDR3 length: 15 amino acids. In germline, CDR1 is LNHDA, CDR2 SQIVND (reference sequence). V lost 4 bases to trimming and J lost 4 bases; unmatched junction nucleotides: 10. This CDR3 is CASSKAGGTVYEQYF. The DNA for the CDR3 is TGTGCCAGTAGTAAGGCAGGGGGAACGGTGTACGAGCAGTACTTC.